This TCR beta chain was sequenced in a study of Ad26.COV2.S vaccination and SARS-CoV-2 variants. Across the study: Ad26.COV2.S was injected intramuscularly once or twice, 56 days apart. Study observations and caveats: Vaccine recipients posted higher spike-specific TCR breadth than their placebo counterparts. Measurements of TCR breadth and depth may have given underestimates of the total T cell responses. Vaccine and placebo recipients had similar non-spike TCR breadth.

Treatment defined: about 20 received Ad26.COV2.S at low or high dose, single or two shots; a few received placebo; per-sample allocation not given. At day 63 after the first vaccine or placebo injection, samples were drawn. In germline, CDR1 is SGHRS, CDR2 YFSETQ. The trim removed 1 base at V and 1 base at J, leaving 9 bases unmatched. CDR3 length: 20 amino acids. In the case of this clone: The target antigen is unknown.

TCRdb's table, derived via immunoSEQ multiplex PCR, lists solely in-frame clones and lacks some. The table lists some 500,000 clones, 80% to 90% of them singletons. The receptor was derived from a person between 18 and 65 years old who received the Ad26.COV2.S COVID-19 vaccine or a placebo. The chain joins TRBV5-1 to TRBJ2-1; 15 bases align to TRBD2. Source: peripheral blood, taken in a trial of Ad26.COV2.S vaccine versus placebo. The DNA of the CDR3 is TGCGCCAGCAGCTTGCCGGGACTAGCGGGAGGAGGTGGGTCCTACAATGAGCAGTTCTTC. Protein product: CASSLPGLAGGGGSYNEQFF.